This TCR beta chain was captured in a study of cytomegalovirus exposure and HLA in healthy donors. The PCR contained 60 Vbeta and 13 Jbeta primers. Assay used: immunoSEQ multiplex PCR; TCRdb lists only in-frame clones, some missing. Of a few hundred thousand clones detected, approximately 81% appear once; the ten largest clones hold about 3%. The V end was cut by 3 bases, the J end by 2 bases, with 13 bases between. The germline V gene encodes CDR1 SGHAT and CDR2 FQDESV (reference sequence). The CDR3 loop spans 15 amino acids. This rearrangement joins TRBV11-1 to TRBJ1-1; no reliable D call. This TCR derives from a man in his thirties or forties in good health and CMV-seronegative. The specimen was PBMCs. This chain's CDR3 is CASSFATVPNTEAFF. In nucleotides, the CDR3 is TGTGCCAGCAGCTTCGCGACTGTACCTAACACTGAAGCTTTCTTT. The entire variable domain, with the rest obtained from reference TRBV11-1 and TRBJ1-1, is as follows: EAEVAQSPRYKITEKSQAVAFWCDPISGHATLYWYRQILGQGPELLVQFQDESVVDDSQLPKDRFSAERLKGVDSTLKIQPAELGDSAMYLCASSFATVPNTEAFFGQGTRLTVV.